These 8 T cell receptor beta chains share one sample of origin, sequenced in a study of T cell responses to AZD1222 COVID-19 vaccine (dated by TCRdb to the early 2020s). This sample's time point label indicates: about 28 days (+/-7) after the second vaccine dose. The library came from the immunoSEQ multiplex PCR assay. Not all clones reach the TCRdb copy of this immuneACCESS table, which keeps in-frame sequences only. Checked studies attribute under half of the gap to unresolved V genes and leave the rest unexplained. In all, the sample holds 15,000 or so clones, and about three quarters of those were seen once. Over 12% of the sample is held by the ten biggest clonotypes. The material sequenced was peripheral blood, taken 28 days after the second AZD1222 dose. The receptors derive from an adult who received the AZD1222 COVID-19 vaccine.

The V call is TRBV24-1, the J call TRBJ2-2, with D possibly matching TRBD2 (6 bases). The germline V gene has CDR1 KGHDR and CDR2 SFDVKD. CDR3 length: 13 residues. The V end was cut by 7 bases, the J end by 6 bases, with 11 bases between. The CDR3 sequence: CATSDWRAGELFF. The CDR3 DNA reads as TGTGCCACCAGCGACTGGAGGGCCGGGGAGCTGTTTTTT.

The rearrangement joins TRBV11-2 to TRBJ1-4; D unclear. Trimming left V 3 bases short and J 8 bases short, with 13 bases between. CDR1 and CDR2 from the germline V gene are SGHAT and FQNNGV. The CDR3 is 14 amino acids. CDR3 residues: CASSFYAEGEKLFF. The DNA of the CDR3 is TGTGCCAGCAGCTTCTACGCGGAAGGGGAAAAACTGTTTTTT.

CDR3 amino acids: CASSILIGDTEAFF. For the CDR3, the DNA is TGTGCCAGTAGTATTTTGATAGGGGACACTGAAGCTTTCTTT. The chain employs TRBV19 and TRBJ1-1; perhaps TRBD1 as D (5 bases). Trimming took off 3 bases at V and 3 bases at J, with 11 bases between the two ends. Germline V gene sequence: CDR1 LNHDA, CDR2 SQIVND (reference sequence). The CDR3 is 14 residues long.

J is TRBJ2-2 and V is TRBV6-2 or TRBV6-3; 8 nucleotides line up with TRBD1. Germline V gene lookup returns CDR1 MNHEY and CDR2 SVGEGT. J gave up 2 bases and V 5 bases, and 4 bases lay outside the gene matches. This CDR3 comprises 15 residues. The CDR3, as DNA: TGTGCCAGCAGTCGACAGGGGATTAACACCGGGGAGCTGTTTTTT. It specifies CASSRQGINTGELFF.

The chain employs TRBV28 and TRBJ1-4; no reliable D call. The CDR3 has 11 amino acids. The V end lost 2 bases, the J end lost 8 bases, and 3 bases lay between the germline ends. Germline V lookup: CDR1 MDHEN, CDR2 SYDVKM. CDR3 amino acids: CASSLDEKLFF. The CDR3 nucleotides read TGTGCCAGCAGTTTAGACGAAAAACTGTTTTTT.

In its sample, this clone was seen a few times. DNA for the CDR3: TGTGCCAGCAGTTCCGACACTTTGGTCGGCTACACCTTC. Protein: CASSSDTLVGYTF. The chain couples TRBV25-1 to TRBJ1-2; D not resolved. V lost 5 bases and J 8 bases, leaving 15 bases between the germline ends. This CDR3 is built from 13 residues. Germline CDR1 reads MGHDK; CDR2 reads SYGVNS.

The chain joins TRBV7-9 to TRBJ1-1; D gene unclear. CDR3 length: 11 amino acids. V lost 3 bases to trimming and J lost 4 bases, with 3 bases between them. The germline V gene has CDR1 SEHNR and CDR2 FQNEAQ (reference sequence). The CDR3 loop reads CASSFSTEAFF. For the CDR3, the DNA is TGTGCCAGCAGCTTCTCCACTGAAGCTTTCTTT.

This chain joins TRBV19 and TRBJ2-3; no reliable D call. Trimming took 3 bases from V and 7 from J, leaving 5 bases between them. CDR1 and CDR2 (germline): LNHDA, SQIVND (reference sequence). This CDR3 spans 11 amino acids. The CDR3 region has the DNA TGTGCCAGTAGTATTGGGCATACGCAGTATTTT. Its translation is CASSIGHTQYF.